What follows describes a single TCR beta chain. Its target antigen remains unknown. Base-call qualities are not available, and no considerably larger clone is one nucleotide away. This specimen's time point label, interpreted: week 5, during vaccination. Each vaccine dose was 300 ug of a 20-mer mutant IDH1 peptide in Montanide, given subcutaneously with topical imiquimod. All donors had newly diagnosed IDH1-mutant astrocytomas of WHO grade 3 or 4 that showed loss of nuclear ATRX. The samples were drawn from NOA16, a multicentre, single-arm, open-label phase I trial in Germany that tested a mutant IDH1 peptide vaccine in humans for the first time. Genomic DNA for TCRB sequencing was extracted from EDTA blood using the DNeasy Blood and Tissue Kit. This sample stems from a study of a mutant IDH1 vaccine in newly diagnosed glioma (dated by TCRdb to about 2021). In terms of the full investigation: Eight vaccinations were administered to patients in weeks 1, 3, 5, 7, 11, 15, 19 and 23, corresponding to visits V03 through V10. Peripheral blood samples were drawn at six visits, namely V03 (baseline), V05, V07, V10, V12 and V13. Of the 30 to 35 patients who were treated, around 62% were male and roughly 38% were female, and the mean age was approximately 40 years. Vaccination was initiated 4-6 weeks after radiotherapy alone, or concurrently with temozolomide cycles in the chemotherapy-containing groups. Prior to enrollment, patients had been given standard therapy consisting of radiotherapy alone, temozolomide alone, or radiochemotherapy with temozolomide, with the combination given to most patients. Longitudinal TCRB deep sequencing was done for some 26 treated patients, wherever samples were available for exploratory analyses. The research as a whole found: According to the authors, sample limitations meant that analyses of patient blood samples could not be reproduced. Availability determined which PBMC samples were chosen for TCRB deep sequencing. Changes in the top peripheral T cell clonotypes picked up by TCRB sequencing did not appear to be linked to pseudoprogression. Immune responses induced by the vaccine were seen in about 93% of patients across multiple MHC alleles.

Libraries came from the immunoSEQ multiplex PCR assay. Following the manufacturer's protocol, the hsTCRB Kit was used to amplify rearranged TCR beta chain sequences. Sequencing of TCRB libraries was carried out on an Illumina MiSeq. Regarding the original processing steps: The proprietary platform of the kit vendor was used for demultiplexing, trimming and gene mapping. Imported from immuneACCESS, the table was reduced by TCRdb to in-frame sequences with V and J called. These copies leave out some clones; in studies compared against another copy, an unresolved V gene accounts for under half, and the cause of the remainder is not known. V and J calls and clone size are given by that table; D and trimming were obtained from the DNA. The sample profile shows roughly 50,000 clones; roughly 80% of them were found once. The ten largest make up 3.1% of the sample. The germline V gene supplies CDR1 ENHRY and CDR2 SYGVKD. Its CDR3 holds 14 amino acids, cysteine through phenylalanine. Only CDR3 DNA is held: 42 bases, read in frame from base 1. V trim: 7 bases; J trim: 8 bases; unmatched bases: 7.

Sequencing used PBMCs, obtained from a glioma patient whose treatment included an IDH1 peptide vaccine. This receptor was taken from a woman between 18 and 30 years old with glioma. Some clones in this sample may be carry-over from other donors' samples. Here the chain combines TRBV10-3 and TRBJ2-1; 11 bases in the middle match TRBD2. The nucleotide sequence is TGTGCCATCAAGTTAACTAGCGGGGGTTATGAGCAGTTCTTC. It encodes CAIKLTSGGYEQFF.